This entry features one TCR beta chain sequence. Its specificity is unknown. The data originate from a study of cytomegalovirus exposure and HLA in healthy donors. Losses at the gene ends were 4 bases for V and 1 base for J; bases not matched to a gene: 4. Germline lookup yields CDR1 MGHRA and CDR2 YSYEKL. The CDR3 extends over 15 amino acids. General study points: Most of the CMV-associated TCR beta chains (in a later analysis) appeared to be HLA-restricted.

PCR used 60 Vbeta primers and 13 Jbeta primers. The repertoire was sequenced with immunoSEQ multiplex PCR; TCRdb's copy has only in-frame clones and lacks some. Of under 200,000 clones in the sample, approximately 71% were seen once. Input material: PBMCs. J is TRBJ1-1 and V is TRBV4-1; TRBD1 agrees at 9 bases. The TCR sequence derives from a woman aged 18-29 years in good health and CMV-seropositive. DNA for the CDR3: TGCGCCAGCAGCCTGGGACAGGGAGCGAACACTGAAGCTTTCTTT. Residues: CASSLGQGANTEAFF.